The sequence of this TCR beta chain was determined in a study of Graves' ophthalmopathy and Graves' hyperthyroidism. Other autoimmune diseases, uncontrolled infections, pregnancy or lactation led to the exclusion of patients. The CDR3 contains 14 residues. Trimming at V came to 8 bases and at J to 7 bases, leaving 10 bases not matched to a gene. Germline CDR1 and CDR2: SGHTA and FQGNSA. Study-wide points: Blood was where most expanded thyroid clonotypes above 0.001 frequency also turned up. Predictions made by the model for ophthalmopathy progression reached under 71% sensitivity and roughly 79% specificity.

Worth noting for this clonotype: The antigen is not known.

TCR beta CDR3 regions were amplified from RNA transcripts. First-round RT-PCR employed HTBI primers, with a second-round multiplex PCR after it. TCRdb re-called the multiplex PCR reads through MiXCR, storing one row per CDR3 protein. This sample has about 240,000 distinct CDR3 sequences, with around 50% found just once. This TCR was recovered from an adult man with Graves' ophthalmopathy. Sequences were obtained from peripheral blood. The chain employs TRBV7-2 and TRBJ1-4, with 7 bases that match TRBD1. The CDR3 DNA is TGTGCCAGCCAGGGAGGGGGCGTTGGTGAAAAACTGTTTTTT. Amino acids: CASQGGGVGEKLFF.